This TCR beta chain was obtained from a study of cytomegalovirus exposure and HLA in healthy donors. Looking at the study overall: Across roughly 400 genotyped donors, about 81% landed in the Caucasian-associated ancestry cluster.

With regard to this clone: What it recognizes is unknown.

Germline V gene data show CDR1 as SNHLY and CDR2 as FYNNEI. Trimming pared 2 bases from V and 2 bases from J, leaving 10 bases between. This CDR3 region has 14 residues. Notes on the study in general: For most subjects, TCR beta sequences were reported to predict HLA-A and HLA-B alleles with accuracy. An observed cluster of highly shared sequence variants was recorded as a likely sequencing artifact. In a later analysis, across HLA loci, associated TCR counts were highest for DRB1, lowest for HLA-C.

The primer mix had 60 Vbeta and 13 Jbeta primers. This table comes from immunoSEQ multiplex PCR, and its TCRdb copy is limited to in-frame clones, with some not included. The sample spans some 150,000 clones; the ten largest clones claim 2.2%. The sample consisted of PBMCs. V gene TRBV2 combines with J gene TRBJ2-7, with D uncertain. This sequence was found in a woman under 30 in good health and CMV-seronegative. The CDR3 DNA is TGTGCCAGCAGTGAATTGGCCGATACCTACGAGCAGTACTTC. Its protein is CASSELADTYEQYF.